These 25 T cell receptor beta chains were all obtained from the same sample, sequenced in a study of tumor-infiltrating lymphocytes in primary liver carcinoma. A primer in the constant region served to generate TCR beta cDNA from 450 to 600 ng of total RNA. Construction of TCR beta libraries relied on three successive nested multiplex PCR rounds employing slightly modified ARM-PCR. Running roughly 10 cycles apiece, the first two PCR rounds relied on TRBV1-TRBV30 forward primers together with a C-beta reverse primer. TCRdb independently ran MiXCR on the multiplex PCR reads; one entry per CDR3 protein. The data hold 65,000 to 90,000 distinct CDR3 sequences, with 72% observed a single time. Joint extraction of RNA and DNA used roughly 19-33 mg of bulk tissue that was unsorted. The sample was liver tumor tissue from sampling region 1. The sample's subset: tumor region T1, superior pole. Receptors were obtained from a man aged 35-49 years with primary liver carcinoma and hepatitis B virus infection.

This chain joins TRBV6-6 and TRBJ2-1; TRBD2 aligns across 7 bases. CDR1 is MNHNY and CDR2 is SVGAGI in the germline V gene (reference sequence). This CDR3 is built from 14 residues. Losses at the gene ends were 8 bases for V and 13 bases for J; bases not matched to a gene: 17. The CDR3 here is CASGKREGYNGQFF. The CDR3 nucleotides read TGTGCCAGCGGTAAGAGGGAGGGCTACAATGGCCAGTTCTTC.

The chain joins TRBV28 to TRBJ2-5; 7 bases are a match to TRBD1. The CDR3 extends over 15 amino acids. V shed 5 bases and J 4 bases; nucleotides not matched to a gene: 10. Germline-derived CDR1 and CDR2 are MDHEN and SYDVKM. CDR3 loop: CASSPSTGTVETQYF. The CDR3, as DNA: TGTGCCAGCAGTCCTAGCACAGGGACAGTAGAGACCCAGTACTTC.

This clonotype was recorded many times. This rearrangement joins TRBV10-1 to TRBJ2-5; D may be TRBD1 or TRBD2 (5 bases each). The CDR3 sequence is 12 residues long. Germline CDR1 WNHNN, CDR2 SYGVQD (reference sequence). The V end was cut by 10 bases, the J end by 1 base, with 10 bases between. CDR3: CATGAGQETQYF. The CDR3 DNA reads as TGCGCCACCGGGGCGGGCCAAGAGACCCAGTACTTC.

This clonotype was found a few times. This may be a read error, as it is one base from a much larger clone. This chain connects TRBV7-9 to TRBJ1-2; 9 bases fit TRBD1. Germline V gene sequence: CDR1 SEHNR, CDR2 FQNEAQ (reference sequence). The CDR3 is made up of 15 amino acids. The CDR3 here is CAGSHGTGIGYGYTF. The CDR3 DNA reads as TGTGCCGGCAGCCACGGGACAGGGATTGGGTATGGCTACACCTTC.

About this clonotype: An end of the junction differs from the germline gene, which may be a read error. The V gene is TRBV12-5, the J gene TRBJ2-1; D might be TRBD2 (6 bases). Looked up from germline, CDR1 is LGHNT and CDR2 is FRNRAP. This CDR3 spans 16 amino acids. CDR3: CPSGLVLAGEGNEQFF. In DNA form, the CDR3 reads TGTCCTAGTGGTTTGGTACTAGCTGGAGAGGGGAATGAGCAGTTCTTC.

Of note for this clonotype: No conserved phenylalanine or tryptophan ends this CDR3, so it is likely a read error. V and J are TRBV29-1 and TRBJ2-5, with TRBD1 matching over 8 bases. The CDR3 totals 14 residues. Germline loops: CDR1 SQVTM, CDR2 ANQGSEA. The CDR3 sequence: CSARQGMNQETQYL. CDR3 nucleotides: TGTAGCGCAAGACAGGGGATGAACCAAGAGACCCAGTACTTA.

The chain links TRBV14 to TRBJ2-7; D possibly corresponds to TRBD2 (5 bases). The CDR3 sequence is 14 residues long. Trimming removed 3 bases at V and 7 bases at J, with 16 bases between. From germline, CDR1 is SGHDN and CDR2 FVKESK. CDR3 sequence (DNA): TGTGCCAGCAGCCAGAACTCTGGACTTTCGGAGCAGTACGTC. Protein sequence: CASSQNSGLSEQYV.

Regarding this clonotype: One end of the junction fails to match germline, which may point to a read error. V usage is TRBV11-1 and J usage is TRBJ2-3, with D unresolved. The V gene's germline CDR1 is SGHAT and CDR2 FQDESV (reference sequence). The CDR3 consists of 15 residues. CDR3 region: CASNLQPINIDMQYF. The CDR3 nucleotides are TGTGCCAGCAACTTACAGCCCATTAACATAGATATGCAGTATTTT.

Comments on this clonotype: A much bigger clone sits one base away, suggesting this may be a read error. The chain joins TRBV2 to TRBJ2-1; either TRBD1 or TRBD2 may fit D (5 bases each). The CDR3 is 14 residues long. Looked up from germline, CDR1 is SNHLY and CDR2 is FYNNEI. The CDR3 loop is CASSGGETYIEQFF. CDR3 DNA sequence: TGTGCCAGCAGTGGAGGGGAAACCTACATTGAGCAGTTCTTC.

Details on this clonotype: Relative to the germline gene, one junction end is altered; a read error may explain this. The rearrangement links TRBV11-2 to TRBJ2-1; D may be TRBD1 (6 bases). This CDR3 has 15 residues. The V gene's germline CDR1 is SGHAT and CDR2 FQNNGV. The CDR3 DNA reads as TGTGCCAGCGTGCTAGGGGACATCCGGGGACATGAGCGGTTCTTC. Amino acids: CASVLGDIRGHERFF. The full variable domain, its missing parts supplied by reference TRBV11-2 and TRBJ2-1, is EAGVAQSPRYKIIEKRQSVAFWCNPISGHATLYWYQQILGQGPKLLIQFQNNGVVDDSQLPKDRFSAERLKGVDSTLKIQPAKLEDSAVYLCASVLGDIRGHERFFGPGTRLTVL.

For this clonotype: The CDR3 does not close with the conserved phenylalanine or tryptophan, likely indicating a read error. The chain has TRBV29-1 and TRBJ2-2, with D perhaps TRBD2 (5 bases). CDR1 is SQVTM and CDR2 is ANQGSEA in the germline V gene. The CDR3 is 12 residues long. The CDR3 loop is CAGIANTGELFL. Written as DNA, the CDR3 is TGCGCGGGTATAGCGAACACCGGGGAGCTGTTTTTA.

Concerning this clonotype itself: No conserved phenylalanine or tryptophan ends this CDR3, so it is likely a read error. The genes are TRBV11-2 and TRBJ2-2; 9 positions agree with TRBD1. The CDR3 spans 17 residues. The V gene's germline CDR1 is SGHAT and CDR2 FQNNGV. CDR3 nucleotides: TGTGCTAGCAGCTTTGATTGGGACAGGGTCGGCACCGGGGAGCTGTTTTAT. It specifies CASSFDWDRVGTGELFY.

This clonotype was seen only once. The CDR3 end shows no conserved phenylalanine or tryptophan, and so a read error is likely. The chain carries TRBV11-2 and TRBJ1-5; D not resolved. The CDR3 covers 13 residues. Germline V lookup: CDR1 SGHAT, CDR2 FQNNGV. Trimming removed 6 bases from V and 4 bases from J, with 10 bases in between. The DNA for the CDR3 is TGTGCCAGCAGTTTACGGTTAAATCAGCCCCAGCATTAT. Translation: CASSLRLNQPQHY.

This clonotype was seen a few times. This chain links TRBV20-1 with TRBJ2-5; 8 bases agree with TRBD1. The germline V gene encodes CDR1 DFQATT and CDR2 SNEGSKA (reference sequence). The J segment lost 4 bases and the V segment lost 2 bases, leaving 12 bases of the junction unmatched. The CDR3 sequence is 16 residues long. CDR3 nucleotides: TGCAGTGCTAGACTGACCACAGGGGGTGAAGTAGAGACCCAGTACTTC. It encodes CSARLTTGGEVETQYF.

A remark on this clonotype: One junction end disagrees with the germline gene, perhaps due to a read error. The CDR3 protein is CASSLGGRVNTEVFF. The CDR3 DNA follows: TGTGCCAGTAGCTTAGGGGGGAGGGTGAACACTGAAGTTTTCTTT. The V and J genes are TRBV7-8 and TRBJ1-1, with D perhaps matching TRBD1 (6 bases). The CDR3 is 15 amino acids. The germline V gene has CDR1 SGHVS and CDR2 FQNEAQ.

This clonotype was recorded only once. One end of the junction fails to match germline, which may point to a read error. The rearrangement links TRBV5-4 to TRBJ2-3; tentative D call: TRBD2 (5 bases). Looked up from germline, CDR1 is SGHNT and CDR2 is YYREEE (reference sequence). The CDR3 has 15 residues. The CDR3 DNA sequence: TGTGCCAGCAGCTTGGAATATCACGAGGGAGATACACAGTATTTT. Its protein is CASSLEYHEGDTQYF.

As concerns this clonotype: The junction shows a germline mismatch at one end, possibly a read error. J is TRBJ1-1 and V is TRBV11-2, with D possibly being TRBD1 (5 bases). The length of the CDR3 is 14 residues. CDR1 is SGHAT and CDR2 is FQNNGV in the germline V gene. Written as DNA, the CDR3 is TGTGCCAACAGCCCCCGGGGCGCGAACACTGAAGCTTTCTTT. The encoded protein is CANSPRGANTEAFF.

About this clonotype itself: Being one base from a much bigger clone, this may be a read error. The chain combines TRBV7-2 with TRBJ2-3; 7 bases are a match to TRBD2. Germline trimming cut 0 bases from V and 3 bases from J; bases unmatched to any gene: 0. The V gene's germline CDR1 is SGHTA and CDR2 FQGNSA. This CDR3 spans 14 amino acids. The CDR3 protein is CASSLAGGTDTQYF. The DNA for the CDR3 is TGTGCCAGCAGCTTAGCGGGAGGGACAGATACGCAGTATTTT.

As regards this clonotype: A read error may produce the germline difference seen at one junction end. The chain has TRBV11-2 and TRBJ2-7; D may be TRBD2 (6 bases). This CDR3 is built from 14 residues. CDR1 SGHAT and CDR2 FQNNGV come from the germline V gene. CDR3 DNA sequence: TGTGACAGCAGCACACTAGCAGGGTCATACGAGCAGTACTTC. Translated, it gives CDSSTLAGSYEQYF. The full variable domain, in which reference TRBV11-2 and TRBJ2-7 provide the parts outside the CDR3, is EAGVAQSPRYKIIEKRQSVAFWCNPISGHATLYWYQQILGQGPKLLIQFQNNGVVDDSQLPKDRFSAERLKGVDSTLKIQPAKLEDSAVYLCDSSTLAGSYEQYFGPGTRLTVT.

The rearrangement links TRBV5-6 to TRBJ2-5, with a possible D match to TRBD1 (6 bases). Trimming shortened V by 1 base and J by 4 bases, and 14 bases separated the two germline ends. CDR1 and CDR2 from the germline V gene are SGHDT and YYEEEE. The CDR3 has 15 amino acids. The CDR3: CASSLPGARRETQYF. The CDR3 DNA reads as TGTGCCAGCAGCTTGCCAGGGGCTCGTCGAGAGACCCAGTACTTC.

The count of this clonotype is one. One end of the junction is discordant with germline, which a read error may explain. The chain uses TRBV6-5 and TRBJ1-6; D is possibly TRBD1 (5 bases). CDR1 MNHEY and CDR2 SVGAGI come from the germline V gene. The CDR3 has 13 residues. The CDR3 loop reads CATSYRLNPPLHF. The CDR3 nucleotides read TGTGCCACCAGTTACAGGTTGAATCCACCCCTCCACTTT.

The chain is built from TRBV10-3 and TRBJ2-5; 9 bases map to TRBD1. CDR3 length equals 14 residues. Germline trimming cut 7 bases from V and 13 bases from J; bases unmatched to any gene: 16. From germline, CDR1 is ENHRY and CDR2 SYGVKD. The CDR3 loop reads CAIKGQGPQETGYF. The CDR3 coding sequence is TGTGCCATCAAGGGACAGGGACCCCAAGAGACTGGGTACTTC.

A word on this clonotype: A single base separates this from a much larger clone, so it may be a read error. The V gene is TRBV6-4, the J gene TRBJ1-2; 10 bases are a match to TRBD1. After removal of 10 bases from V and 4 bases from J, the junction contained 12 bases not matched to a gene. CDR1 is MRHNA, CDR2 SNTAGT, per germline. The CDR3 length is 15 residues. The CDR3: CATRQGASGSYGYTF. The CDR3 nucleotides are TGTGCCACTCGACAGGGGGCGAGTGGTAGCTATGGCTACACCTTC.

As for this clonotype: At one end the junction does not follow the germline gene, possibly because of a read error. This chain links TRBV2 with TRBJ1-4; 9 bases agree with TRBD1. The CDR3 length is 19 residues. Looked up from germline, CDR1 is SNHLY and CDR2 is FYNNEI. Written as DNA, the CDR3 is TGTGTCAGCAGTGACTTCCCGGGACAGGGCCTGGGATCTAATGAAAAACTGTTTTTT. Amino acid sequence: CVSSDFPGQGLGSNEKLFF. The full variable domain, completed using reference TRBV2 and TRBJ1-4, is EPEVTQTPSHQVTQMGQEVILRCVPISNHLYFYWYRQILGQKVEFLVSFYNNEISEKSEIFDDQFSVERPDGSNFTLKIRSTKLEDSAMYFCVSSDFPGQGLGSNEKLFFGSGTQLSVL.

The chain uses TRBV11-2 and TRBJ2-6, with D tentatively TRBD2 (6 bases). The germline V gene encodes CDR1 SGHAT and CDR2 FQNNGV. There are 16 residues in the CDR3. V lost 2 bases and J lost 4, with 12 bases in between. The CDR3 region has the DNA TGTGCCAGCAGCTTACCGCGGGGAGGAGGGGCCAACGTCCTGACTTTC. Its translation is CASSLPRGGGANVLTF.